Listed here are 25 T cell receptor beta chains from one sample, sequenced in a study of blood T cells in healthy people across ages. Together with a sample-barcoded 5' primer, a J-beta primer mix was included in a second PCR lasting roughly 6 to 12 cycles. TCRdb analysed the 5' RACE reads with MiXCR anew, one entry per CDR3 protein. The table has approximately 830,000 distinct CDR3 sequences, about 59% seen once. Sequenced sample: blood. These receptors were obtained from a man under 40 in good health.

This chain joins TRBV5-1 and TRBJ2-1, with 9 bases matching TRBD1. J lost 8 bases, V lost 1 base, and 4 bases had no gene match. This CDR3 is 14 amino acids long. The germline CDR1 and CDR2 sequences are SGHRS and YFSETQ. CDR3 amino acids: CASSLRRQGDEQFF. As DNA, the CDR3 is TGCGCCAGCAGCTTGCGGAGACAGGGGGATGAGCAGTTCTTC.

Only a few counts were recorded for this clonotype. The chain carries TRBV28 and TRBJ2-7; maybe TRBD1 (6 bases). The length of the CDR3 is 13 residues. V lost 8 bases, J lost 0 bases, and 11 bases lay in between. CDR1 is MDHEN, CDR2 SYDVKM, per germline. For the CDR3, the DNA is TGTGCCAGCCGACTACAGGGCTCCTACGAGCAGTACTTC. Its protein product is CASRLQGSYEQYF.

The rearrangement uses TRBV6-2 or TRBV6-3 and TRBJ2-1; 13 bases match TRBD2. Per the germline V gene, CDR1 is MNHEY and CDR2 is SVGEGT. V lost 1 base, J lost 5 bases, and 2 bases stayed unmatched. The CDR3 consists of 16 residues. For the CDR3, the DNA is TGTGCCAGCAGTTACTGGACTAGCGGGAGAAACAATGAGCAGTTCTTC. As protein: CASSYWTSGRNNEQFF.

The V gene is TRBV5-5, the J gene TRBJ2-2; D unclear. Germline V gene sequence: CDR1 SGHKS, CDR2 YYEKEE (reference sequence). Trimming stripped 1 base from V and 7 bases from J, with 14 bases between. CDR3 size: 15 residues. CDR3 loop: CASSLIGSPDGELFF. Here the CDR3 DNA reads TGTGCCAGCAGCTTGATTGGTAGCCCGGACGGGGAGCTGTTTTTT.

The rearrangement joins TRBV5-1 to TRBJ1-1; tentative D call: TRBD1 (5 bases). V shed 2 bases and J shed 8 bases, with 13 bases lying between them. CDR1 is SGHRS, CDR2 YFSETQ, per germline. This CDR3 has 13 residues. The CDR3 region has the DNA TGCGCCAGCAGCTTAACAGGTCGGCCCGAAGCTTTCTTT. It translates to CASSLTGRPEAFF.

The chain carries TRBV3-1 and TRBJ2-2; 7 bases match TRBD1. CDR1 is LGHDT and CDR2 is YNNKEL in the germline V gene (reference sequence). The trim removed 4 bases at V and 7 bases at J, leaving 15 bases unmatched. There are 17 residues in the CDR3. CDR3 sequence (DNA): TGTGCCAGCAGCCCTGAGGCAGCAGGGGGACGTAACGGGGAGCTGTTTTTT. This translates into CASSPEAAGGRNGELFF.

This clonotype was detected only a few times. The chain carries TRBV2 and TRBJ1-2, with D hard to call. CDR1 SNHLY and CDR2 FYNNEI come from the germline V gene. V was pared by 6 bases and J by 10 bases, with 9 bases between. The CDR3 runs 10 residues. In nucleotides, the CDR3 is TGTGCCAGCAGCGCCTCGGACTACACCTTC. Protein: CASSASDYTF.

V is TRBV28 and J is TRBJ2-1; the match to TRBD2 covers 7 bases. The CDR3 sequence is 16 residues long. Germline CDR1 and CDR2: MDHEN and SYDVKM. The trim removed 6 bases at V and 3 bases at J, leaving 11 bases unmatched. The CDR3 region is CASRRALGGGYNEQFF. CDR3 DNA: TGTGCCAGCAGACGAGCTCTGGGCGGGGGCTACAATGAGCAGTTCTTC.

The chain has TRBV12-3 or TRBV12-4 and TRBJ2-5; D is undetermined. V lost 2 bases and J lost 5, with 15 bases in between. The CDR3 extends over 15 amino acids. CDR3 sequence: CASSLSSAARETQYF. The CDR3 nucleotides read TGTGCCAGCAGTTTATCGTCGGCGGCGAGGGAGACCCAGTACTTC.

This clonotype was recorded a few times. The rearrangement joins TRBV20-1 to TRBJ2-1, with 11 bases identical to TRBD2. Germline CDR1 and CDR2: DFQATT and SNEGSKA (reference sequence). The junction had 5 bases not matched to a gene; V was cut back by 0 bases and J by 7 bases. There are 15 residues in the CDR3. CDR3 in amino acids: CSARDPGLAENEQFF. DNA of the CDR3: TGCAGTGCTAGAGATCCGGGACTAGCGGAGAATGAGCAGTTCTTC.

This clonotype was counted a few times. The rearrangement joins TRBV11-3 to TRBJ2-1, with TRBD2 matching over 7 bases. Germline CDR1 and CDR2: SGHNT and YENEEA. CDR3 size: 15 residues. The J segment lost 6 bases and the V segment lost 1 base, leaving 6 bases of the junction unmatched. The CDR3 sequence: CASSLVSGLGNEQFF. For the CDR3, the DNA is TGTGCCAGCAGCTTAGTTAGCGGGTTAGGCAATGAGCAGTTCTTC.

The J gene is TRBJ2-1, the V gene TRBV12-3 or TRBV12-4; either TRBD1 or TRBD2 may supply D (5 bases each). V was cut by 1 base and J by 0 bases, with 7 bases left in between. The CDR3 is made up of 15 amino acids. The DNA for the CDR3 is TGTGCCAGCAGTTTAGGGGGGACCTCCTACAATGAGCAGTTCTTC. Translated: CASSLGGTSYNEQFF.

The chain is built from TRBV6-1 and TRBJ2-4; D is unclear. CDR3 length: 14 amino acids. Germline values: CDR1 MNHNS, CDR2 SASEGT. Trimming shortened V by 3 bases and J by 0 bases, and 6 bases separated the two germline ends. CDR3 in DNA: TGTGCCAGCAGTGACCAGCTAGCCAAAAACATTCAGTACTTC. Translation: CASSDQLAKNIQYF.

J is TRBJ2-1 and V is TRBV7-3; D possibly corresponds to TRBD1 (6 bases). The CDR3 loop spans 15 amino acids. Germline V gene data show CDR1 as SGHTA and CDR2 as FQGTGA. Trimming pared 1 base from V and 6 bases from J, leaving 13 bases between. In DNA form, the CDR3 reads TGTGCCAGCAGCTTAAGGCCTAGAGGGGGCAATGAGCAGTTCTTC. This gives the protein CASSLRPRGGNEQFF.

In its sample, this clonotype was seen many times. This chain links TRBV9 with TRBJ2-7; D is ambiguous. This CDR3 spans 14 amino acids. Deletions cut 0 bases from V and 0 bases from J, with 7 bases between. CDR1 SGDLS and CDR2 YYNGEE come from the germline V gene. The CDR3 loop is CASSVDTNSYEQYF. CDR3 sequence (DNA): TGTGCCAGCAGCGTAGACACAAACTCCTACGAGCAGTACTTC.

The CDR3 loop reads CSAVGNGRAGSRDEQYF. The CDR3 nucleotides read TGCAGCGCTGTGGGTAACGGACGGGCCGGGTCCCGAGACGAGCAGTACTTC. The V gene is TRBV29-1, the J gene TRBJ2-7; D is undetermined. Trimming took off 7 bases at V and 5 bases at J, with 30 bases between the two ends. Germline V CDR1 and CDR2: SQVTM, ANQGSEA. CDR3 length: 17 amino acids.

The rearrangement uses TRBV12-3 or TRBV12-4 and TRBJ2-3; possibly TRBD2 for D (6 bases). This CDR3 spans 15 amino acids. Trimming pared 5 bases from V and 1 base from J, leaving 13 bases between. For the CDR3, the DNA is TGTGCCAGCAGTGCTCTGGGGGAGGGCACAGATACGCAGTATTTT. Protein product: CASSALGEGTDTQYF.

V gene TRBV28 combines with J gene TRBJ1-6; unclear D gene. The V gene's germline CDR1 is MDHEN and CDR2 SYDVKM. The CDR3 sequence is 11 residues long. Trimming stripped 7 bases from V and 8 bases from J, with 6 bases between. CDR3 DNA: TGTGCCAGCACCACTTATTCACCCCTCCACTTT. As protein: CASTTYSPLHF.

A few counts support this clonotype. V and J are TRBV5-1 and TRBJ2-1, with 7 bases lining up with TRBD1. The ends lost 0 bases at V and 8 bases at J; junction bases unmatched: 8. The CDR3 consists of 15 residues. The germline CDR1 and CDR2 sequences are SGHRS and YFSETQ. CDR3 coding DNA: TGCGCCAGCAGCTTGGTACAGGGACAGTACGATGAGCAGTTCTTC. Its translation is CASSLVQGQYDEQFF.

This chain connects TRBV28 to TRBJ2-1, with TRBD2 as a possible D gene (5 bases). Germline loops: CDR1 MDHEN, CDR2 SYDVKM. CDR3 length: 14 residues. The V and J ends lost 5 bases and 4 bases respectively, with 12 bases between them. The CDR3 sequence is CASSVSGWYNEQFF. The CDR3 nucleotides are TGTGCCAGCAGTGTCAGCGGTTGGTACAATGAGCAGTTCTTC.

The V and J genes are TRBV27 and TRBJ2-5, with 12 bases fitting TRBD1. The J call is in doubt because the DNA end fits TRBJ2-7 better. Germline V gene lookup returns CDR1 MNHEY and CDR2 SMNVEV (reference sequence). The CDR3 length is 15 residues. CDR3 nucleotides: TGTGCCAGCAGGGCCGGGACAGGGGGCATCAGCGAGCAGTACTTC. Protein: CASRAGTGGISEQYF.

The CDR3 DNA reads TGTGCCAGCAGCCAGTTAGACAGGGGGTACGAGCAGTACTTC. Protein product: CASSQLDRGYEQYF. The rearrangement joins TRBV3-1 to TRBJ2-7, with TRBD1 matching 9 bases. Germline lookup yields CDR1 LGHDT and CDR2 YNNKEL (reference sequence). This CDR3 spans 14 amino acids. V was clipped by 3 bases and J by 4 bases; unmatched bases: 4.

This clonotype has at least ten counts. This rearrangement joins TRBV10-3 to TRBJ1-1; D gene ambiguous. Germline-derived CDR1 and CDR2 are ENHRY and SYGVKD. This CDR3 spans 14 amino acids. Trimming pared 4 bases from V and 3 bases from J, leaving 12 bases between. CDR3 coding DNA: TGTGCCATCAGTGTTACGGCCCAGGACACTGAAGCTTTCTTT. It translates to CAISVTAQDTEAFF.

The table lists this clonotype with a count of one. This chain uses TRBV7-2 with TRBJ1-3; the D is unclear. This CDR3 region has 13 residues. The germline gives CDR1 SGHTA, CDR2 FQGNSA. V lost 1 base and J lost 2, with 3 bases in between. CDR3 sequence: CASSLGAGNTIYF. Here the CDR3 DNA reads TGTGCCAGCAGCTTAGGGGCTGGAAACACCATATATTTT.

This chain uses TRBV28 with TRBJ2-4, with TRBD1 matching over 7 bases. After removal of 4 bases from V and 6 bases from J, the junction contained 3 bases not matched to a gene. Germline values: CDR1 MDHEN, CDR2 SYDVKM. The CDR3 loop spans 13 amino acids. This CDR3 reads CASSWDSSNIQYF. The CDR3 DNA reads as TGTGCCAGCAGTTGGGACAGTTCAAACATTCAGTACTTC.